A selection of T cell receptor beta chains follows, all from one sample in a study of blood T cell repertoires in COVID-19. Data came from immunoSEQ multiplex PCR; TCRdb stores just in-frame clones and leaves some out. The repertoire holds 280,000 or so clones, with roughly nine tenths as singletons. The source material was PBMCs or T cells enriched from blood (not recorded which). The receptor source for this set is a woman aged 45-60 years who had been exposed to COVID-19. Each CDR3 is given with its conserved first and last residue. The D gene is left open where the match is weak. Clone size is shown for a subset of rows, as once, few, many or a class of expanded clone.

v_call: TRBV5-4; clone_size: .; d_call: TRBD1; j_call: TRBJ1-3; cdr3_aa: CASSLRGPGNTIYF; cdr3_nt: TGTGCCAGCAGCTTGAGGGGGCCTGGAAACACCATATATTTT
v_call: TRBV27; clone_size: once; d_call: .; j_call: TRBJ2-5; cdr3_aa: CASSPQTGQETQYF; cdr3_nt: TGTGCCAGCAGTCCTCAGACAGGTCAAGAGACCCAGTACTTC
v_call: TRBV6-2/TRBV6-3; clone_size: .; d_call: TRBD1; j_call: TRBJ1-5; cdr3_aa: CASSFRDRANQPQHF; cdr3_nt: TGTGCCAGCAGTTTCCGGGACAGGGCTAATCAGCCCCAGCATTTT
v_call: TRBV6-1; clone_size: once; d_call: .; j_call: TRBJ1-3; cdr3_aa: CASSDGSRSSGNTIYF; cdr3_nt: TGTGCCAGCAGTGACGGCTCTCGGAGCTCTGGAAACACCATATATTTT
v_call: TRBV20-1; clone_size: .; d_call: .; j_call: TRBJ1-4; cdr3_aa: CSARGAATNEKLFF; cdr3_nt: TGCAGTGCTCGTGGGGCAGCAACTAATGAAAAACTGTTTTTT
v_call: TRBV24-1; clone_size: .; d_call: .; j_call: TRBJ2-2; cdr3_aa: CATSEAPTGELFF; cdr3_nt: TGTGCCACCAGTGAGGCTCCGACTGGGGAGCTGTTTTTT
v_call: TRBV10-3; clone_size: .; d_call: TRBD1; j_call: TRBJ2-7; cdr3_aa: CAIRKGAGTVSSYEQYF; cdr3_nt: TGTGCCATCCGGAAGGGAGCTGGGACAGTAAGCTCCTACGAGCAGTACTTC
v_call: TRBV5-4; clone_size: .; d_call: TRBD1; j_call: TRBJ2-7; cdr3_aa: CASSLGQQSYEQYF; cdr3_nt: TGTGCCAGCAGCCTGGGACAGCAAAGTTACGAGCAGTACTTC
v_call: TRBV28; clone_size: .; d_call: .; j_call: TRBJ1-2; cdr3_aa: CATRRGGGYTF; cdr3_nt: TGTGCCACCCGGAGAGGGGGTGGCTACACCTTC
v_call: TRBV7-2; clone_size: .; d_call: .; j_call: TRBJ1-6; cdr3_aa: CASNSGVRSPLHF; cdr3_nt: TGTGCCAGCAACTCAGGGGTTCGGTCACCCCTCCACTTT
v_call: TRBV5-4; clone_size: .; d_call: TRBD2; j_call: TRBJ2-5; cdr3_aa: CASSLDGGGETQYF; cdr3_nt: TGTGCCAGCAGCTTGGATGGGGGGGGAGAGACCCAGTACTTC
v_call: TRBV27; clone_size: .; d_call: .; j_call: TRBJ1-1; cdr3_aa: CASSLSGSGRGTEAFF; cdr3_nt: TGTGCCAGCAGTTTATCTGGGTCGGGGAGGGGCACTGAAGCTTTCTTT
v_call: TRBV27; clone_size: .; d_call: TRBD1; j_call: TRBJ1-2; cdr3_aa: CASSSGQGNDYGYTF; cdr3_nt: TGTGCCAGCAGTTCGGGACAGGGGAACGACTATGGCTACACCTTC
v_call: TRBV5-1; clone_size: .; d_call: .; j_call: TRBJ2-2; cdr3_aa: CASSFGGLYTGELFF; cdr3_nt: TGCGCCAGCAGCTTTGGGGGACTTTACACCGGGGAGCTGTTTTTT
v_call: TRBV5-4; clone_size: .; d_call: TRBD1; j_call: TRBJ2-7; cdr3_aa: CASSSDRVNEQYF; cdr3_nt: TGTGCCAGCAGCTCGGACAGGGTCAACGAGCAGTACTTC
v_call: TRBV5-1; clone_size: .; d_call: TRBD1; j_call: TRBJ2-5; cdr3_aa: CASSFWGQGSETQYF; cdr3_nt: TGCGCCAGCAGCTTTTGGGGACAGGGTTCGGAGACCCAGTACTTC
v_call: TRBV7-9; clone_size: .; d_call: .; j_call: TRBJ1-1; cdr3_aa: CASTTGIAEAFF; cdr3_nt: TGTGCCAGCACTACAGGGATCGCTGAAGCTTTCTTT
v_call: TRBV5-1; clone_size: .; d_call: .; j_call: TRBJ1-2; cdr3_aa: CASSLEWGDYGYTF; cdr3_nt: TGCGCCAGCAGCTTGGAGTGGGGGGACTATGGCTACACCTTC
v_call: TRBV6-2/TRBV6-3; clone_size: .; d_call: TRBD1; j_call: TRBJ1-1; cdr3_aa: CASSDRDRTLNTEAFF; cdr3_nt: TGTGCCAGCAGTGACCGGGACAGAACACTGAACACTGAAGCTTTCTTT
v_call: TRBV15; clone_size: .; d_call: .; j_call: TRBJ1-5; cdr3_aa: CATSRNRYRATSNQPQHF; cdr3_nt: TGTGCCACCAGCAGAAACCGATACAGGGCTACAAGCAATCAGCCCCAGCATTTT
v_call: TRBV4-1; clone_size: .; d_call: TRBD2; j_call: TRBJ2-5; cdr3_aa: CASSQGTSGWETQYF; cdr3_nt: TGCGCCAGCAGCCAAGGGACTAGCGGCTGGGAGACCCAGTACTTC
v_call: TRBV30; clone_size: once; d_call: TRBD2; j_call: TRBJ2-3; cdr3_aa: CAWEPQAGGLAYF; cdr3_nt: TGTGCCTGGGAACCCCAGGCGGGGGGCTTGGCGTATTTT
v_call: TRBV25-1; clone_size: .; d_call: TRBD2; j_call: TRBJ2-5; cdr3_aa: CASSPAGLAGQETQYF; cdr3_nt: TGTGCCAGCAGCCCGGCCGGACTAGCGGGACAAGAGACCCAGTACTTC
v_call: TRBV28; clone_size: .; d_call: .; j_call: TRBJ1-2; cdr3_aa: CASSLWGEGYTF; cdr3_nt: TGTGCCAGCAGTTTATGGGGAGAGGGCTACACCTTC